This TCR beta chain was recorded in a study of identical twins. From the 5' RACE reads, TCRdb called clonotypes with MiXCR, one entry per CDR3 protein. The table lists 600,000 to 800,000 distinct CDR3 sequences, 21% of them singletons. The CDR3 covers 13 residues. CDR1 is DFQATT and CDR2 is SNEGSKA in the germline V gene (reference sequence). V lost 4 bases and J 5 bases, leaving 11 bases between the germline ends. The same data also contributed to another study, on T cells expressing NK-cell markers.

The chain is built from TRBV20-1 and TRBJ1-4, with D tentatively TRBD1 (5 bases). Sequenced sample: PBMCs. This clonotype originated in a woman between 18 and 30 years old in good health. CDR3 sequence: CSAMTAENEKLFF. Here the CDR3 DNA reads TGCAGTGCTATGACAGCCGAAAATGAAAAACTGTTTTTT.